This TCR beta chain is from a study of CD8+CD57+ T cells in acquired aplastic anemia. Study at large: Sorted cells (CD4+ and CD8+) yielded DNA amounts that averaged roughly 3.2 ug.

In this sample, this clonotype turned up many times. Patients sequenced had flow cytometry evidence of CD8+CD57+ cell expansion. This CDR3 has 14 amino acids. Germline CDR1 LNHDA, CDR2 SQIVND (reference sequence). The V and J ends lost 3 bases and 8 bases, in that order; junction bases with no gene match: 4. Genomic DNA templated the TCR beta VDJ and CDR3 profiling. Using its own MiXCR run on the reads, TCRdb lists one record per CDR3 protein. Among approximately 190,000 distinct CDR3 sequences listed, just under 50% were seen once. The chain is built from TRBV19 and TRBJ1-3; 10 positions agree with TRBD1. The sequencing input was sorted CD4+, CD8+, or CD8+CD57+ T cells (not recorded which) from PBMCs. The receptor comes from a human donor with aplastic anemia. This CDR3 reads CASSMRTGGYTIYF. The CDR3 DNA sequence: TGTGCCAGTAGTATGAGGACAGGGGGGTACACCATATATTTT.